Presented here are 12 T cell receptor beta chains from one specimen sequenced in a study of molecular identifiers for immune sequencing clone quantification. One entry per CDR3 protein, called by TCRdb with MiXCR from the PCR reads. Of about 640,000 distinct CDR3 sequences in the sample, 20% were seen once. Specimen: naive CD8+ T cells from blood, with Jurkat cell RNA spiked in. Subset of the sample: FACS-sorted CD8+CD4-CCR7+CD45RA+ naive T cells. The receptors were sampled from a human donor in good health. Some libraries in this study had Jurkat cell RNA spiked in.

This clonotype occurred many times. The chain carries TRBV6-2 or TRBV6-3 and TRBJ2-7; TRBD1 matches at 8 bases. This CDR3 has 13 residues. The V and J ends lost 7 bases and 5 bases, in that order; junction bases with no gene match: 7. The V gene's germline CDR1 is MNHEY and CDR2 SVGEGT. The CDR3 DNA sequence: TGTGCCAGCACCGGACAGGGTACCGACGAGCAGTACTTC. It specifies CASTGQGTDEQYF.

This clonotype was detected many times. V is TRBV2 and J is TRBJ1-1; D possibly corresponds to TRBD1 (6 bases). V lost 3 bases and J lost 3, with 8 bases in between. Germline V lookup: CDR1 SNHLY, CDR2 FYNNEI. This CDR3 region has 13 residues. CDR3 amino acids: CASSEAGDTEAFF. The DNA of the CDR3 is TGTGCCAGCAGTGAGGCAGGGGACACTGAAGCTTTCTTT.

To note about this clonotype: One junction end disagrees with the germline gene, perhaps due to a read error. The gene calls are TRBV2 and TRBJ2-1; 12 bases align to TRBD2. The germline V gene encodes CDR1 SNHLY and CDR2 FYNNEI. The CDR3 has 14 residues. The CDR3 region is CASIELAGGNEQFF. The CDR3 DNA is TGTGCCAGCATTGAACTAGCGGGAGGAAATGAGCAGTTCTTC.

This clonotype showed up many times. V usage is TRBV7-9 and J usage is TRBJ2-7, with TRBD2 identical over 10 bases. Germline CDR1 reads SEHNR; CDR2 reads FQNEAQ (reference sequence). This CDR3 is built from 14 residues. The ends lost 5 bases at V and 2 bases at J; junction bases unmatched: 3. The CDR3 loop is CASSVSGRTYEQYF. The CDR3 DNA is TGTGCCAGCAGCGTTAGCGGGAGGACCTACGAGCAGTACTTC.

In its sample, this clonotype was seen a few times. A much larger clone sits a single nucleotide away, making a read error possible. J is TRBJ2-3 and V is TRBV3-1; no definite D call. V was pared by 4 bases and J by 5 bases, with 16 bases between. This CDR3 has 15 amino acids. Germline values: CDR1 LGHDT, CDR2 YNNKEL (reference sequence). The CDR3 here is CASSPRLQSEDTQYF. CDR3 bases: TGTGCCAGCAGCCCAAGGCTGCAGAGTGAAGATACGCAGTATTTT.

V is TRBV15 and J is TRBJ2-5; 8 bases align to TRBD2. This CDR3 contains 19 residues. Germline CDR1 LNHNV, CDR2 YYDKDF (reference sequence). V lost 0 bases, J lost 7 bases, and 19 bases stayed unmatched. CDR3 protein: CATSRDPQSSSGREGTQYF. The CDR3 DNA reads as TGTGCCACCAGCAGAGATCCCCAGTCCTCCTCCGGGAGGGAAGGGACCCAGTACTTC. The whole variable domain, filled in from reference TRBV15 and TRBJ2-5, reads DAMVIQNPRYQVTQFGKPVTLSCSQTLNHNVMYWYQQKSSQAPKLLFHYYDKDFNNEADTPDNFQSRRPNTSFCFLDIRSPGLGDTAMYLCATSRDPQSSSGREGTQYFGPGTRLLVL.

This clonotype occurred a few times. Possible read error: a much larger clone is one base away. The CDR3 carries no conserved terminal phenylalanine or tryptophan, so it likely arises from a read error. This chain links TRBV7-9 with TRBJ2-5, with 10 bases that match TRBD1. This CDR3 comprises 16 residues. Germline V lookup: CDR1 SEHNR, CDR2 FQNEAQ (reference sequence). J gave up 1 base and V 2 bases, and 4 bases lay outside the gene matches. The CDR3 sequence is CASSLRTGGGQETQYL. The CDR3 nucleotides are TGTGCCAGCAGCTTAAGGACAGGGGGAGGCCAAGAGACCCAGTACCTC.

This clonotype came up once. This may be a read error: a much more frequent sequence differs by one nucleotide. The chain joins TRBV24-1 to TRBJ1-5; D uncertain. The germline gives CDR1 KGHDR, CDR2 SFDVKD. CDR3 length equals 12 residues. CDR3 bases: TGTGTCACCAGTGATTCGGTGGAGCCCCAGCATTTT. Translation: CVTSDSVEPQHF.

For this clonotype: A much bigger clone sits one base away, suggesting this may be a read error. The J gene is TRBJ1-1, the V gene TRBV3-2. TRBV3-2 is described as a pseudogene. There are 15 residues in the CDR3. The CDR3 reads CASSLPRLRNTEVFF. The DNA for the CDR3 is TGTGCCAGCAGCCTTCCCCGTCTGAGGAACACTGAAGTTTTCTTT.

This clonotype was found a few times. The DNA of the CDR3 is TGCGCCAGCAGCCCGGGACAGGGAGTTAAGTCTGGGGCCAACGTCCTGACTTTC. Translated, it gives CASSPGQGVKSGANVLTF. This chain uses TRBV5-1 with TRBJ2-6; TRBD1 agrees at 9 bases. This CDR3 spans 18 amino acids. The V gene end was trimmed by 4 bases and the J gene end by 1 base; junction bases not matched to a gene: 9. In germline, CDR1 is SGHRS, CDR2 YFSETQ.

This clonotype was counted at least ten times. The CDR3 reads CASKNRAGANVLTF. The CDR3 DNA is TGTGCCAGCAAGAACAGGGCTGGGGCCAACGTCCTGACTTTC. This chain joins TRBV12-3 or TRBV12-4 and TRBJ2-6, with a weak D call TRBD1 (6 bases). The germline V and J ends were trimmed by 7 bases and 2 bases, with 9 bases remaining between them. This CDR3 has 14 residues.

This clonotype showed up just a few times. In DNA form, the CDR3 reads TGTGCCAGCATCAAGATGACTAGCGGGGTCTACAATGAGCAGTTCTTC. Its translation: CASIKMTSGVYNEQFF. This rearrangement joins TRBV11-2 to TRBJ2-1, with 11 positions matching TRBD2. The germline V gene has CDR1 SGHAT and CDR2 FQNNGV. The CDR3 loop spans 16 amino acids. The ends lost 7 bases at V and 3 bases at J; junction bases unmatched: 8. Full variable domain (remainder filled in from reference TRBV11-2 and TRBJ2-1): EAGVAQSPRYKIIEKRQSVAFWCNPISGHATLYWYQQILGQGPKLLIQFQNNGVVDDSQLPKDRFSAERLKGVDSTLKIQPAKLEDSAVYLCASIKMTSGVYNEQFFGPGTRLTVL.